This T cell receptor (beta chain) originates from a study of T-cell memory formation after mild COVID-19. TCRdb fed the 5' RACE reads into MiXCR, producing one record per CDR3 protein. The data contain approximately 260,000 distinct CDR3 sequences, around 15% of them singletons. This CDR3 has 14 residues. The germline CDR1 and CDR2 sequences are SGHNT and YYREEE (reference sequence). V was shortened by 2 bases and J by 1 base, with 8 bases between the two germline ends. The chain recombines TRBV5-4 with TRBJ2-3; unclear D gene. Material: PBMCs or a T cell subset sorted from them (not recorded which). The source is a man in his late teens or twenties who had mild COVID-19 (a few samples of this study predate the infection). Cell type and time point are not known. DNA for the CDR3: TGTGCCAGCAGCTTTTCCGACGGCACAGATACGCAGTATTTT. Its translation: CASSFSDGTDTQYF.